A selection of T cell receptor beta chains follows, all from one sample in a study of cytomegalovirus exposure and HLA in healthy donors. Libraries were prepared by immunoSEQ multiplex PCR; TCRdb keeps only in-frame clonotypes and omits some of them. The sample records around 130,000 clones, about 85% being singletons. The sequencing input was PBMCs. Receptors originate from a boy aged 5-17 years in good health and CMV-seronegative. Each CDR3 is given with its conserved first and last residue. A D gene is named only where the DNA matches it firmly. Where a row states a size, it is once, few, many or the class of an expanded clone; other rows omit it.

>TRBV5-1|-|-|TRBJ1-2
CASSLAGVNYGYTF
TGCGCCAGCAGCTTGGCCGGAGTAAACTATGGCTACACCTTC
>TRBV18|TRBD1|-|TRBJ2-3
CASSPPGGYTDTQYF
TGTGCCAGCTCACCACCAGGGGGCTACACAGATACGCAGTATTTT
>TRBV28|-|-|TRBJ2-7
CASSLPGASSYEQYF
TGTGCCAGCAGTTTACCAGGGGCTAGCTCCTACGAGCAGTACTTC
>TRBV4-2|TRBD1|-|TRBJ2-1
CASSQERQGRVNEQFF
TGTGCCAGCAGCCAAGAGAGACAGGGGCGAGTGAATGAGCAGTTCTTC
>TRBV4-3|TRBD2|-|TRBJ2-7
CASSQDRGTSGVHHPYEQYF
TGCGCCAGCAGCCAAGATCGCGGAACTAGCGGGGTCCACCACCCCTACGAGCAGTACTTC
>TRBV19|TRBD1|-|TRBJ1-2
CASSIWDRVGYTF
TGTGCCAGTAGTATATGGGACAGGGTGGGCTACACCTTC
>TRBV4-3|-|-|TRBJ1-4
CASSRVANEKLFF
TGCGCCAGCAGCCGAGTTGCGAATGAAAAACTGTTTTTT
>TRBV10-3|-|-|TRBJ1-5
CAISEEGHLNQPQHF
TGTGCCATCAGTGAAGAGGGACACCTTAATCAGCCCCAGCATTTT
>TRBV7-2|TRBD2|-|TRBJ2-1
CASSPRLAGVPYNEQFF
TGTGCCAGCAGCCCGAGACTAGCGGGTGTCCCCTACAATGAGCAGTTCTTC
>TRBV5-1|-|few|TRBJ1-2
CASSLGDTFYGYTF
TGCGCCAGCAGCTTGGGGGACACGTTCTATGGCTACACCTTC
>TRBV11-2|-|-|TRBJ1-1
CASSLAGNTEAFF
TGTGCCAGCAGCTTAGCCGGGAACACTGAAGCTTTCTTT
>TRBV29-1|TRBD1|-|TRBJ1-2
CSVEDRTGDGYTF
TGCAGCGTTGAAGATCGGACAGGGGATGGCTACACCTTC
>TRBV19|-|-|TRBJ1-1
CASSIVQGMNTEAFF
TGTGCCAGTAGTATAGTCCAGGGAATGAACACTGAAGCTTTCTTT
>TRBV27|TRBD2|-|TRBJ2-7
CASSSHGTSGRYEQYF
TGTGCCAGCAGTTCCCACGGGACTAGCGGGAGATACGAGCAGTACTTC
>TRBV7-6|TRBD1|-|TRBJ1-2
CASSSRTGDYGYTF
TGTGCCAGCAGCTCAAGGACAGGGGACTATGGCTACACCTTC
>TRBV6-1|-|once|TRBJ2-5
CASSEAQRSLQETQYF
TGTGCCAGCAGTGAAGCGCAACGGTCCCTCCAAGAGACCCAGTACTTC
>TRBV2|-|-|TRBJ2-5
CASSFEEEQYF
TGTGCCAGCAGTTTTGAGGAGGAGCAGTACTTC
>TRBV6-5|TRBD2|few|TRBJ2-7
CASSYSTSGPYEQYF
TGTGCCAGCAGTTACTCGACTAGCGGACCTTACGAGCAGTACTTC
>TRBV29-1|TRBD1|-|TRBJ2-5
CSEADRGRGETQYF
TGCAGCGAGGCGGACAGGGGGCGTGGGGAGACCCAGTACTTC
>TRBV5-6|-|-|TRBJ1-2
CASSSDRTYYGYTF
TGTGCCAGCAGCTCTGACAGAACCTACTATGGCTACACCTTC
>TRBV5-1|-|few|TRBJ1-5
CASSLGTLNQPQHF
TGCGCCAGCAGCTTGGGGACTCTCAATCAGCCCCAGCATTTT
>TRBV20-1|-|-|TRBJ1-4
CSAGRAELFF
TGCAGTGCTGGGAGGGCCGAACTGTTTTTT
>TRBV7-8|TRBD1|-|TRBJ1-5
CASSPGQGNQPQHF
TGTGCCAGCAGCCCCGGACAGGGCAATCAGCCCCAGCATTTT
>TRBV7-9|TRBD1|-|TRBJ2-7
CASSLSQGAYEQYF
TGTGCCAGCAGCTTATCACAGGGGGCATACGAGCAGTACTTC
>TRBV7-2|TRBD1|-|TRBJ2-7
CASSLDRGEQYF
TGTGCCAGCAGCTTAGACAGGGGCGAGCAGTACTTC
>TRBV9|-|once|TRBJ1-4
CASSVAHRGEKLFF
TGTGCCAGCAGCGTAGCGCACCGGGGGGAAAAACTGTTTTTT